The T cell receptor (beta chain) described here comes from a study of cytomegalovirus exposure and HLA in healthy donors. About the study: Ancestry clustering placed around 80% of some 400 genotyped donors in the Caucasian-associated cluster. General study results and limits: Immune exposure information available was restricted to CMV serostatus.

Use of 60 Vbeta and 13 Jbeta primers characterized the PCR. Sequencing was performed with immunoSEQ multiplex PCR; in TCRdb, only in-frame clones are kept and a portion is missing. The sample holds 150,000 to 200,000 clones, 73% seen once. Healthy bone marrow donors made up the donor group. Germline lookup yields CDR1 MNHEY and CDR2 SMNVEV (reference sequence). This CDR3 contains 14 residues. Trimming at V came to 4 bases and at J to 8 bases, leaving 6 bases not matched to a gene. To note about this clone: What it recognizes is unknown.

The TCR comes from a woman aged 30 to 39 in good health and CMV-seronegative. The chain has TRBV27 and TRBJ2-1, with TRBD1 matching 9 bases. The specimen sequenced was PBMCs. The CDR3 DNA reads as TGTGCCAGCAGTTACGGGACAGGGATCTATGAGCAGTTCTTC. It translates to CASSYGTGIYEQFF.